This T cell receptor (beta chain) was obtained from a study of Ad26.COV2.S vaccination and SARS-CoV-2 variants. Study background: Participants got Ad26.COV2.S intramuscularly, once or twice 56 days apart.

Clones were sequenced by immunoSEQ multiplex PCR, and TCRdb holds only the in-frame ones, with some missing. The table has 400,000 to 450,000 clones, about 90% seen once; the top ten hold under 2%. This clone has only one observation. The treatment: around 19 received Ad26.COV2.S at low or high dose, single or two shots; about five received placebo; per-sample allocation not given. Specimens were obtained on day 63 following the first vaccine or placebo injection. This receptor was taken from a person between 18 and 65 years old who received the Ad26.COV2.S COVID-19 vaccine or a placebo. This sample comprised peripheral blood, obtained in a trial of Ad26.COV2.S vaccine versus placebo.

The DNA for the CDR3 is TGTGCCAGTAGTACTCAGGGTATGAACACTGAAGCTTTCTTT. It yields the protein CASSTQGMNTEAFF. The gene calls are TRBV19 and TRBJ1-1, with a tentative D call TRBD1 (5 bases). The CDR3 is made up of 14 amino acids. Germline CDR1 LNHDA, CDR2 SQIVND (reference sequence). V lost 4 bases, J lost 0 bases, and 9 bases lay in between.